These 14 T cell receptor beta chains were sequenced from one sample in a study of cytomegalovirus exposure and HLA in healthy donors. TCRdb's copy holds only in-frame clones and misses some; the assay was immunoSEQ multiplex PCR. The sample lists 150,000 to 200,000 clones, around 96% occurring once. The sample was PBMCs. The receptor set was obtained from a woman younger than 30 in good health and CMV-seronegative.

In its sample, this clone was seen once. The chain joins TRBV4-1 to TRBJ2-4; 8 nucleotides match TRBD1. With V trimmed by 4 bases and J by 4 bases, 6 bases remained unmatched. CDR1 and CDR2 from the germline V gene are MGHRA and YSYEKL. The CDR3 has 15 amino acids. CDR3 loop: CASSRPGTGKNIQYF. The CDR3 coding sequence is TGCGCCAGCAGCCGCCCCGGGACAGGTAAAAACATTCAGTACTTC.

This chain uses TRBV6-5 with TRBJ1-3; D is unclear. Germline V CDR1 and CDR2: MNHEY, SVGAGI. This CDR3 is built from 14 residues. Trimming shortened V by 0 bases and J by 5 bases, and 8 bases separated the two germline ends. CDR3 in DNA: TGTGCCAGCAGTTACTCGGAACAGCGAAACACCATATATTTT. This sequence encodes CASSYSEQRNTIYF.

CDR3 in DNA: TGCGCCAGCAGCCTTGGTACAGGGGGCGAACCTTTCTACGAGCAGTACTTC. Translating gives CASSLGTGGEPFYEQYF. The rearrangement uses TRBV4-3 and TRBJ2-7; 9 nucleotides line up with TRBD1. V was pared by 4 bases and J by 3 bases, with 13 bases of the junction left unmatched. CDR3 size: 17 residues. Germline V gene sequence: CDR1 LGHNA, CDR2 YSLEER.

The V and J genes are TRBV7-8 and TRBJ1-1; D ambiguous. The CDR3 is 14 residues long. Trimming removed 0 bases from V and 3 bases from J, with 8 bases in between. The germline V gene has CDR1 SGHVS and CDR2 FQNEAQ. The CDR3 DNA reads TGTGCCAGCAGCTTAGCCTGGGAGTACACTGAAGCTTTCTTT. This sequence encodes CASSLAWEYTEAFF.

This chain links TRBV6-5 with TRBJ2-7; 7 nucleotides line up with TRBD1. CDR1 is MNHEY, CDR2 SVGAGI, per germline. This CDR3 comprises 16 residues. J lost 4 bases, V lost 0 bases, and 9 bases had no gene match. This CDR3 reads CASSYSPMTGIYEQYF. CDR3 coding DNA: TGTGCCAGCAGTTACTCCCCCATGACAGGGATATACGAGCAGTACTTC.

The chain uses TRBV10-3 and TRBJ1-1, with 8 nucleotides matching TRBD1. Germline CDR1 ENHRY, CDR2 SYGVKD. Trimming took 8 bases from V and 3 from J; bases not matched to a gene: 8. The CDR3 is 14 residues long. The CDR3 spells CAIQDPRGHTEAFF. The CDR3, as DNA: TGTGCCATCCAAGACCCCAGGGGGCACACTGAAGCTTTCTTT.

The V gene is TRBV6-6, the J gene TRBJ1-1; 8 nucleotides align to TRBD1. The junction had 9 bases not matched to a gene; V was cut back by 2 bases and J by 10 bases. The CDR3 length is 14 residues. Germline V CDR1 and CDR2: MNHNY, SVGAGI (reference sequence). CDR3 sequence: CASSYDSQGASAFF. DNA for the CDR3: TGTGCCAGCAGTTACGATAGCCAGGGGGCGTCAGCTTTCTTT.

CDR3 coding DNA: TGTGCCAGCAGCTTAGGGGGACAGGGGGCAACCAATCAGCCCCAGCATTTT. It is translated as CASSLGGQGATNQPQHF. The V and J genes are TRBV11-2 and TRBJ1-5; 12 nucleotides agree with TRBD1. The trim removed 1 base at V and 3 bases at J, leaving 4 bases unmatched. This CDR3 region has 17 residues. The germline V gene has CDR1 SGHAT and CDR2 FQNNGV.

The chain recombines TRBV7-6 with TRBJ2-2; TRBD1 agrees at 9 bases. V shed 5 bases and J 1 base; nucleotides not matched to a gene: 5. Germline loops: CDR1 SGHVS, CDR2 FNYEAQ. This CDR3 has 16 residues. The CDR3 is CASSPTGGRNTGELFF. The DNA of the CDR3 is TGTGCCAGCAGCCCCACAGGGGGCCGGAACACCGGGGAGCTGTTTTTT.

V is TRBV7-9 and J is TRBJ2-2; TRBD1 agrees at 8 bases. The V gene end was trimmed by 5 bases and the J gene end by 1 base; junction bases not matched to a gene: 15. This CDR3 is built from 19 residues. CDR1 is SEHNR, CDR2 FQNEAQ, per germline (reference sequence). The CDR3 region has the DNA TGTGCCAGCAGCGGTAGAATGGACAGGGAAAGAGTGAACACCGGGGAGCTGTTTTTT. It specifies CASSGRMDRERVNTGELFF.

The V call is TRBV27, the J call TRBJ2-1, with a possible D match to TRBD1 (6 bases). The CDR3 loop spans 15 amino acids. Per germline, CDR1 MNHEY and CDR2 SMNVEV (reference sequence). Trimming removed 3 bases at V and 6 bases at J, with 15 bases between. Here the CDR3 reads CASSLGPEGGNEQFF. The CDR3 DNA reads TGTGCCAGCAGTTTGGGGCCGGAAGGGGGCAATGAGCAGTTCTTC.

The genes are TRBV4-2 and TRBJ2-3; D is uncertain. The length of the CDR3 is 15 residues. The germline CDR1 and CDR2 sequences are LGHNA and YNFKEQ. V lost 4 bases and J 2 bases, leaving 13 bases between the germline ends. The CDR3 loop reads CASSRSTIDTDTQYF. The CDR3 DNA reads as TGTGCCAGCAGCCGATCCACCATAGACACAGATACGCAGTATTTT.

Written as DNA, the CDR3 is TGTGCCAGCAGCCGGACTAGCCTCCACACCGGGGAGCTGTTTTTT. Translated: CASSRTSLHTGELFF. V gene TRBV7-3 combines with J gene TRBJ2-2, with TRBD2 identical over 8 bases. Looked up from germline, CDR1 is SGHTA and CDR2 is FQGTGA. J was trimmed by 3 bases and V by 5 bases; bases with no gene match: 5. CDR3 length: 15 amino acids.

V is TRBV12-5 and J is TRBJ1-3; D remains ambiguous. V shed 6 bases and J shed 4 bases, with 13 bases lying between them. The germline V gene has CDR1 LGHNT and CDR2 FRNRAP. This CDR3 is 14 amino acids long. CDR3 amino acids: CASGSTFSGNTIYF. In DNA, the CDR3 is TGTGCTAGTGGCTCGACATTCTCGGGAAACACCATATATTTT.